Reported below is one T cell receptor beta chain. Antigen unknown. In germline, CDR1 is LGHNA, CDR2 YSLEER. V lost 1 base to trimming and J lost 1 base, with 8 bases between them. CDR3 length equals 16 residues. The data derive from a study of T-cell memory formation after mild COVID-19. About the research overall: Clustering of TCRs was largely donor specific.

Study-wide results and caveats: Some SARS-CoV-2-responding clones were already detected in memory before infection.

Libraries for TCRalpha and TCRbeta carried sample barcodes and unique molecular identifiers via 5'RACE. TCRdb processed the 5' RACE reads anew with MiXCR; each CDR3 protein has one entry. Of approximately 260,000 distinct CDR3 sequences detected, roughly 15% appear once; the ten largest clones hold about a fifth. The receptor's source is a man aged 18-30 years who had mild COVID-19 (a few samples of this study predate the infection). Cell type and time point are not known. The J gene is TRBJ2-6, the V gene TRBV4-3; D remains unclear. The sequencing input was PBMCs or a T cell subset sorted from them (not recorded which). This CDR3 reads CASSQASGSGANVLTF. CDR3 nucleotides: TGCGCCAGCAGCCAAGCCTCCGGGTCTGGGGCCAACGTCCTGACTTTC.